These 17 T cell receptor beta chains were sequenced from one sample in a study of T-cell memory formation after mild COVID-19. TCRdb used MiXCR to reprocess the 5' RACE reads, holding one entry per CDR3 protein. The table lists 150,000 or so distinct CDR3 sequences, 20% to 25% of them singletons. The sample consisted of PBMCs or a T cell subset sorted from them (not recorded which). These receptors came from an adult woman who had mild COVID-19 (a few samples of this study predate the infection). Cell type and time point are not known.

This clonotype was picked up many times. This chain uses TRBV15 with TRBJ2-7; D may be TRBD1 or TRBD2 (6 bases each). V was shortened by 0 bases and J by 6 bases, with 15 bases between the two germline ends. This CDR3 spans 15 amino acids. Germline CDR1 reads LNHNV; CDR2 reads YYDKDF (reference sequence). For the CDR3, the DNA is TGTGCCACCAGCAGAGATGTGGAAGGGGGGCCCGAGCAGTACTTC. Protein: CATSRDVEGGPEQYF.

This chain joins TRBV24-1 and TRBJ2-1; 9 bases agree with TRBD1. With V trimmed by 7 bases and J by 0 bases, 9 bases remained unmatched. The CDR3 extends over 17 amino acids. Per the germline V gene, CDR1 is KGHDR and CDR2 is SFDVKD. CDR3 loop: CATSHRGQGVSYNEQFF. The CDR3 region has the DNA TGTGCCACCAGCCACCGGGGACAGGGCGTCTCCTACAATGAGCAGTTCTTC.

This clonotype has at least ten counts. J is TRBJ1-1 and V is TRBV20-1; no reliable D call. V lost 0 bases to trimming and J lost 3 bases, with 8 bases between them. The CDR3 runs to 13 residues. Germline V gene data show CDR1 as DFQATT and CDR2 as SNEGSKA (reference sequence). The CDR3 region is CSARDGRDTEAFF. CDR3 DNA sequence: TGCAGTGCTAGAGATGGGAGGGACACTGAAGCTTTCTTT.

This clonotype was seen a few times. V usage is TRBV5-1 and J usage is TRBJ1-1; 8 positions agree with TRBD1. Germline lookup yields CDR1 SGHRS and CDR2 YFSETQ. The ends lost 4 bases at V and 10 bases at J; junction bases unmatched: 9. The CDR3 loop spans 13 amino acids. The CDR3 region has the DNA TGCGCCAGCAGCGAGCGGACAGGGATGGCAGCTTTCTTT. As protein: CASSERTGMAAFF.

The chain joins TRBV29-1 to TRBJ2-3; 10 nucleotides align to TRBD2. The V and J ends lost 6 bases and 4 bases, in that order; junction bases with no gene match: 10. This CDR3 comprises 15 residues. Germline assignment: CDR1 SQVTM and CDR2 ANQGSEA. The CDR3 is CSVAIAGGVADTQYF. CDR3 in DNA: TGCAGCGTCGCAATAGCGGGAGGAGTGGCAGATACGCAGTATTTT.

In this sample, this clonotype turned up many times. This rearrangement joins TRBV11-1 to TRBJ2-7; 13 positions agree with TRBD2. Germline loops: CDR1 SGHAT, CDR2 FQDESV (reference sequence). The CDR3 runs 17 residues. Losses at the gene ends were 5 bases for V and 0 bases for J; bases not matched to a gene: 7. The CDR3 DNA follows: TGTGCCAGCAGCCTCGGACTAGCGGGGGCCAACTCCTACGAGCAGTACTTC. This gives the protein CASSLGLAGANSYEQYF.

V gene TRBV2 combines with J gene TRBJ2-7; maybe TRBD2 (5 bases). The V end was cut by 3 bases, the J end by 4 bases, with 7 bases between. The CDR3 runs 12 residues. Germline CDR1 is SNHLY and CDR2 is FYNNEI. The CDR3 nucleotides are TGTGCCAGCAGTGACAGGAGGTACGAGCAGTACTTC. It codes for CASSDRRYEQYF.

This clonotype was counted only a few times. The V call is TRBV5-1, the J call TRBJ2-7; 7 positions agree with TRBD2. After removal of 1 base from V and 0 bases from J, the junction contained 7 bases not matched to a gene. CDR3 length equals 16 residues. Germline CDR1 SGHRS, CDR2 YFSETQ. The CDR3 nucleotides are TGCGCCAGCAGCTTGCCTCGGGAGGCCCTCTCCTACGAGCAGTACTTC. As protein: CASSLPREALSYEQYF.

This clonotype was counted only a few times. V usage is TRBV6-5 and J usage is TRBJ2-7, with D unclear. Trimming cost V 5 bases and J 1 base, with 9 bases left between them. Germline lookup yields CDR1 MNHEY and CDR2 SVGAGI. The CDR3 covers 13 residues. CDR3 residues: CASSRSASYEQYF. The CDR3 DNA reads TGTGCCAGCAGTCGGTCCGCATCCTACGAGCAGTACTTC.

The J gene is TRBJ2-1, the V gene TRBV12-3 or TRBV12-4, with 8 bases lining up with TRBD1. The CDR3 is made up of 15 amino acids. Losses at the gene ends were 3 bases for V and 3 bases for J; bases not matched to a gene: 4. CDR3 protein: CASSLYGTGYNEQFF. In nucleotides, the CDR3 is TGTGCCAGCAGTTTGTACGGGACAGGCTACAATGAGCAGTTCTTC.

This clonotype was detected only once. V is TRBV21-1 and J is TRBJ1-5. TRBV21-1 is annotated as a pseudogene. The CDR3 has 15 residues. CDR3 bases: TGTGCCAGCAGGTCTAAGGGTAGGGATCATCAGCCCCAGCATTTT. This translates into CASRSKGRDHQPQHF.

This chain uses TRBV20-1 with TRBJ2-3; the D is unclear. Germline V gene data show CDR1 as DFQATT and CDR2 as SNEGSKA (reference sequence). V lost 1 base and J lost 0, with 11 bases in between. The CDR3 loop spans 15 amino acids. CDR3 in amino acids: CSARVWARSTDTQYF. CDR3 in DNA: TGCAGTGCTAGAGTGTGGGCCCGTAGCACAGATACGCAGTATTTT.

In this sample, this clonotype turned up a few times. This chain joins TRBV7-9 and TRBJ2-5; no clear D. Per germline, CDR1 SEHNR and CDR2 FQNEAQ (reference sequence). Between the trimmed V and J ends, which lost 3 bases and 8 bases, there was a span of 7 bases. The CDR3 loop spans 11 amino acids. This CDR3 is CASSFSLTQYF. The CDR3, as DNA: TGTGCCAGCAGCTTCAGCCTCACCCAGTACTTC.

This sequence joins TRBV4-2 and TRBJ2-4, with TRBD2 as a possible D gene (5 bases). Trimming took off 0 bases at V and 0 bases at J, with 15 bases between the two ends. Germline-derived CDR1 and CDR2 are LGHNA and YNFKEQ. This CDR3 has 18 residues. DNA of the CDR3: TGTGCCAGCAGCCAAGAGGTAGGACGGGGTGAAGCCAAAAACATTCAGTACTTC. This translates into CASSQEVGRGEAKNIQYF.

The V gene is TRBV3-1, the J gene TRBJ1-2, with unresolved D. The CDR3 contains 17 residues. Trimming pared 1 base from V and 0 bases from J, leaving 15 bases between. CDR1 is LGHDT, CDR2 YNNKEL, per germline (reference sequence). The CDR3 sequence is CASSQVRVVGTNYGYTF. The CDR3 bases are TGTGCCAGCAGCCAAGTCCGGGTTGTGGGAACTAACTATGGCTACACCTTC.

The chain carries TRBV24-1 and TRBJ1-1, with D tentatively TRBD1 (5 bases). The CDR3 runs to 13 residues. Germline assignment: CDR1 KGHDR and CDR2 SFDVKD. V lost 4 bases and J lost 6, with 11 bases in between. In DNA, the CDR3 is TGTGCCACCAGTGACAGACAGCGGGCTGAAGCTTTCTTT. This translates into CATSDRQRAEAFF.

This chain joins TRBV19 and TRBJ2-1; 7 bases agree with TRBD2. Germline-derived CDR1 and CDR2 are LNHDA and SQIVND (reference sequence). The CDR3 loop spans 14 amino acids. V dropped 3 bases and J dropped 3; count of bases not matched to a gene: 2. Here the CDR3 DNA reads TGTGCCAGTAGTATTAAGCGGGACTACAATGAGCAGTTCTTC. This gives the protein CASSIKRDYNEQFF.